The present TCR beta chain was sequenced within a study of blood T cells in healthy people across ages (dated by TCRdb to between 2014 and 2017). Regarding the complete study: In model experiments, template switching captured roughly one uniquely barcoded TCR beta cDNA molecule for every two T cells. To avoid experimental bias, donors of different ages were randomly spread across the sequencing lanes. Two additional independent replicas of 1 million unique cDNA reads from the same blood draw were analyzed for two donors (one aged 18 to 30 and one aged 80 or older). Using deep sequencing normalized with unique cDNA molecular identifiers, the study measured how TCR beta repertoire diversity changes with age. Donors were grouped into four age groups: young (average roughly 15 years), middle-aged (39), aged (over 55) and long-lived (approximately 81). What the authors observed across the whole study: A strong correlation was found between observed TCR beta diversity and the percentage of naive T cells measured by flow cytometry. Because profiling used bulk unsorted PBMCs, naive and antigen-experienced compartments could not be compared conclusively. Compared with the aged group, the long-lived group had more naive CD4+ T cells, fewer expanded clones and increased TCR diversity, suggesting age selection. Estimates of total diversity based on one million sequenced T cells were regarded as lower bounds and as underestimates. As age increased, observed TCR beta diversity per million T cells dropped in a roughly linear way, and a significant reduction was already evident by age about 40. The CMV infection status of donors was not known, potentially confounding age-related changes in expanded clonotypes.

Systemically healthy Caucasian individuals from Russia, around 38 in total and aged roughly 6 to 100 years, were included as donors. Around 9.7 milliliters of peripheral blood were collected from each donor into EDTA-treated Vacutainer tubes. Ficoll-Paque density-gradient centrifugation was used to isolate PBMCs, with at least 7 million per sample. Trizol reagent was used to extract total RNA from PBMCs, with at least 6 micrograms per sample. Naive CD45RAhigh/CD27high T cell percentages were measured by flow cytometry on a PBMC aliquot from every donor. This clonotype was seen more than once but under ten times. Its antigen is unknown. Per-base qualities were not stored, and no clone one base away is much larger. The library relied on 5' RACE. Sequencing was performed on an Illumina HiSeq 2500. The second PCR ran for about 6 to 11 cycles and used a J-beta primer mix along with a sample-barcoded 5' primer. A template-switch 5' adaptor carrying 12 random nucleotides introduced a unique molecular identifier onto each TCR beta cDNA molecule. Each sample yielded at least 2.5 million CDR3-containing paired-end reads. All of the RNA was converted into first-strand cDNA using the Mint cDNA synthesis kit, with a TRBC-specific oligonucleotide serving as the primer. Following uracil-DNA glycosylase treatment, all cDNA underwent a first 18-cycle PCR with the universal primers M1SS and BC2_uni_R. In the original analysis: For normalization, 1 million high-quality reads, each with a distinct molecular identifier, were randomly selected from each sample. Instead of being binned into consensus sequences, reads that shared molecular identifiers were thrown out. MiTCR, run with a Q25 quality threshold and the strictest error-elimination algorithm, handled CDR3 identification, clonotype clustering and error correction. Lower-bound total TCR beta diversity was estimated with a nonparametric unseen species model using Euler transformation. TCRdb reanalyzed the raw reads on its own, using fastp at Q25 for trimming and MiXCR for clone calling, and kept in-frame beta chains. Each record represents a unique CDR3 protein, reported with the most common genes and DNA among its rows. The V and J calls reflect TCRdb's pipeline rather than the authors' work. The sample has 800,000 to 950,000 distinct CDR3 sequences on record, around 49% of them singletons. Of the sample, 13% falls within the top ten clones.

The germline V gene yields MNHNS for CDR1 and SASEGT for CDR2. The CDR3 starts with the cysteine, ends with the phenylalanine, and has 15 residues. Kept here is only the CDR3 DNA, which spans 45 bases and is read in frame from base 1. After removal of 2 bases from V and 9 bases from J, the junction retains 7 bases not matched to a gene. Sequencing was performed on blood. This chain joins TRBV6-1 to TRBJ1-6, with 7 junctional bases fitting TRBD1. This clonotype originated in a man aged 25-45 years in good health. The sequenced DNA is TGTGCCAGCAGTGAAAACACAGGGGATTCTTCACCCCTCCACTTT. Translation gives CASSENTGDSSPLHF.